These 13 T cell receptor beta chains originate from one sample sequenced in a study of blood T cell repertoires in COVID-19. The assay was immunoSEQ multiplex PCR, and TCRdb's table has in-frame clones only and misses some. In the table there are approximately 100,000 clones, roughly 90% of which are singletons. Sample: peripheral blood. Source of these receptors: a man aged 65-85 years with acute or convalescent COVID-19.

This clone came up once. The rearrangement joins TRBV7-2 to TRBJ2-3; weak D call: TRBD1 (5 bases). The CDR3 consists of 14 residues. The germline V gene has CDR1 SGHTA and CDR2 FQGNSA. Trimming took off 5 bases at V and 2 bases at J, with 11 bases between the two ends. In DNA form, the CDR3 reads TGTGCCAGCAGCCCTGACAGATACACAGATACGCAGTATTTT. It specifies CASSPDRYTDTQYF.

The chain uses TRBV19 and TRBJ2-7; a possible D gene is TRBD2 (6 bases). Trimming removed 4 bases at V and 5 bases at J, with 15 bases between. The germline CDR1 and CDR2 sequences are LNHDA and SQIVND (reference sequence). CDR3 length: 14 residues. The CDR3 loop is CASSKRGLYDEQYF. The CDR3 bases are TGTGCCAGTAGTAAACGGGGGTTATACGACGAGCAGTACTTC. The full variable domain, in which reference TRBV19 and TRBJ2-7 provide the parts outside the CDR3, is DGGITQSPKYLFRKEGQNVTLSCEQNLNHDAMYWYRQDPGQGLRLIYYSQIVNDFQKGDIAEGYSVSREKKESFPLTVTSAQKNPTAFYLCASSKRGLYDEQYFGPGTRLTVT.

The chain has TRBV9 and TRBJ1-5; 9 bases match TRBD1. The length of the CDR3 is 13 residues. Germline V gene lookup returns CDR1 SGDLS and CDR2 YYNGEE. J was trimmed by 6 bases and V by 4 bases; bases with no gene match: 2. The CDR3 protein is CASSTGQGQPQHF. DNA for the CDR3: TGTGCCAGCAGCACGGGACAGGGTCAGCCCCAGCATTTT.

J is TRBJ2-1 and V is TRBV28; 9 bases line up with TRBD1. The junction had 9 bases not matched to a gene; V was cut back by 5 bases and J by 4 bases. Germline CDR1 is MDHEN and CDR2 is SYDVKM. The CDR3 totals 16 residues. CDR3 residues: CASSPLDRGGYNEQFF. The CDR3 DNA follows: TGTGCCAGCAGTCCCTTGGACAGGGGAGGATACAATGAGCAGTTCTTC. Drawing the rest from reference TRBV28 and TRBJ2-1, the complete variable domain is DVKVTQSSRYLVKRTGEKVFLECVQDMDHENMFWYRQDPGLGLRLIYFSYDVKMKEKGDIPEGYSVSREKKERFSLILESASTNQTSMYLCASSPLDRGGYNEQFFGPGTRLTVL.

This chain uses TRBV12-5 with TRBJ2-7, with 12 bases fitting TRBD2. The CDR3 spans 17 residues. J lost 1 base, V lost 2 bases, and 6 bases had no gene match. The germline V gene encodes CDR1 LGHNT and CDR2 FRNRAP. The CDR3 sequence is CASGLQGLAGLSYEQYF. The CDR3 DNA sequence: TGTGCTAGTGGTTTGCAGGGACTAGCGGGCTTATCCTACGAGCAGTACTTC.

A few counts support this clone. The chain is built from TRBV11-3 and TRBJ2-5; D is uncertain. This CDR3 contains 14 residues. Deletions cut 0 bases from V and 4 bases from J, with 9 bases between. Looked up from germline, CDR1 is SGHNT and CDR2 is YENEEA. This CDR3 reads CASSLDPLLETQYF. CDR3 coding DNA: TGTGCCAGCAGCTTAGACCCCCTCCTAGAGACCCAGTACTTC. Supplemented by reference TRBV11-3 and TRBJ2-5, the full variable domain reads EAGVVQSPRYKIIEKKQPVAFWCNPISGHNTLYWYLQNLGQGPELLIRYENEEAVDDSQLPKDRFSAERLKGVDSTLKIQPAELGDSAVYLCASSLDPLLETQYFGPGTRLLVL.

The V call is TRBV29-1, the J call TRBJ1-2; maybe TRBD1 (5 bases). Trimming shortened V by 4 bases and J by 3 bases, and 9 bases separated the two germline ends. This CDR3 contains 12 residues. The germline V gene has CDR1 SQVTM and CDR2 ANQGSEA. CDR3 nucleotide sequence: TGCAGCGTTGGGGGGGGAGACTATGGCTACACCTTC. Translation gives CSVGGGDYGYTF.

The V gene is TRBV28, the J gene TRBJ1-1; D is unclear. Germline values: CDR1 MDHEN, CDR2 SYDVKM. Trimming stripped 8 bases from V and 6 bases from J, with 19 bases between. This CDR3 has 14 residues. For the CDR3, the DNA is TGTGCCAGCGCCGCTGGAGGCCCGAAGGCTGAAGCTTTCTTT. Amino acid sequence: CASAAGGPKAEAFF.

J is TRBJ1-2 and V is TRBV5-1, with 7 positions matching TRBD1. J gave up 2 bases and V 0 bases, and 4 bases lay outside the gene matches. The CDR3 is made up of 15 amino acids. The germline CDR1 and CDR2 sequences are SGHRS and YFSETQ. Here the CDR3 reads CASSLGPGGNYGYTF. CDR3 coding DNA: TGCGCCAGCAGCTTGGGCCCAGGGGGAAACTATGGCTACACCTTC.

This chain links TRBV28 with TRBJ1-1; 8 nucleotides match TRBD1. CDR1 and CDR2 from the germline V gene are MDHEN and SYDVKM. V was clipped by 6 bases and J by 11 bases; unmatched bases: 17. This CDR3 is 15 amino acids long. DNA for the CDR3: TGTGCCAGCAGATCCGTCGGACAGGGATACGGTGACGCTTTCTTT. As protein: CASRSVGQGYGDAFF. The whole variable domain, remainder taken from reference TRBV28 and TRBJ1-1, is DVKVTQSSRYLVKRTGEKVFLECVQDMDHENMFWYRQDPGLGLRLIYFSYDVKMKEKGDIPEGYSVSREKKERFSLILESASTNQTSMYLCASRSVGQGYGDAFFGQGTRLTVV.

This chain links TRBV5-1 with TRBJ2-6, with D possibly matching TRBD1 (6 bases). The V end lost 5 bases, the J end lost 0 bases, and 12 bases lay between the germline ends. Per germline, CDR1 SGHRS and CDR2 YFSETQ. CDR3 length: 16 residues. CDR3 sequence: CASSFGQPSGANVLTF. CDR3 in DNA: TGCGCCAGCAGTTTTGGACAGCCCTCTGGGGCCAACGTCCTGACTTTC.

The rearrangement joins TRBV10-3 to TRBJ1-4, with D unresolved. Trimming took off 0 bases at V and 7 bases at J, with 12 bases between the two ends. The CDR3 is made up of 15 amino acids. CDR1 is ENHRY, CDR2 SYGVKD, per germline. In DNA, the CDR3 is TGTGCCATCAGTGAGTCAGGAGCGGCGGGTGAAAAACTGTTTTTT. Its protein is CAISESGAAGEKLFF.

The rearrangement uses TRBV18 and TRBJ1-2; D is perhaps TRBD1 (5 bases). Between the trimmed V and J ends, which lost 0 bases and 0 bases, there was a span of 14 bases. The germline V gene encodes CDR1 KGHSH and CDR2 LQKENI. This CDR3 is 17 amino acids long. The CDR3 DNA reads TGTGCCAGCTCACCACCGGGGACTTTGGGGGCTAACTATGGCTACACCTTC. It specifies CASSPPGTLGANYGYTF.